Following are 15 T cell receptor beta chains from one sample sequenced in a study of blood T cell repertoires in COVID-19. The protocol was immunoSEQ multiplex PCR, while the TCRdb copy is restricted to in-frame clones and leaves out a portion. The sample has 140,000 or so clones; more than 65% are singletons. The sample comprised peripheral blood. These receptors all come from a man between 60 and 70 years old with active or convalescent COVID-19.

V usage is TRBV4-3 and J usage is TRBJ1-1; D is undetermined. The V end lost 0 bases, the J end lost 0 bases, and 8 bases lay between the germline ends. CDR3 length: 15 residues. Germline loops: CDR1 LGHNA, CDR2 YSLEER. In DNA form, the CDR3 reads TGCGCCAGCAGCCAAGAGTGGGCCCTGAACACTGAAGCTTTCTTT. Translating gives CASSQEWALNTEAFF.

A few counts support this clone. This rearrangement joins TRBV2 to TRBJ1-1, with 7 nucleotides matching TRBD1. This CDR3 spans 12 amino acids. J gave up 6 bases and V 6 bases, and 4 bases lay outside the gene matches. CDR1 and CDR2 from the germline V gene are SNHLY and FYNNEI. The CDR3 sequence is CASRGTAAEAFF. The CDR3 nucleotides read TGTGCCAGCAGGGGGACAGCCGCTGAAGCTTTCTTT.

V and J are TRBV19 and TRBJ2-7; 12 bases match TRBD1. The germline V gene has CDR1 LNHDA and CDR2 SQIVND (reference sequence). The CDR3 contains 17 residues. Losses at the gene ends were 3 bases for V and 5 bases for J; bases not matched to a gene: 11. The DNA for the CDR3 is TGTGCCAGTAGTATGGGCGGGACAGGGGGCGCTTTGAACGAGCAGTACTTC. This translates into CASSMGGTGGALNEQYF.

The gene calls are TRBV7-2 and TRBJ1-1; D is uncertain. This CDR3 spans 12 amino acids. Germline loops: CDR1 SGHTA, CDR2 FQGNSA. Deletions cut 3 bases from V and 2 bases from J, with 4 bases between. Here the CDR3 DNA reads TGTGCCAGCAGCTTGTATAACACTGAAGCTTTCTTT. Protein sequence: CASSLYNTEAFF.

The V call is TRBV6-5, the J call TRBJ1-5; 11 nucleotides match TRBD1. The CDR3 consists of 15 residues. J was trimmed by 6 bases and V by 6 bases; bases with no gene match: 7. CDR1 and CDR2 (germline): MNHEY, SVGAGI. As DNA, the CDR3 is TGTGCCAGCAGCCTGGACAGGGGGCAAGGTCAGCCCCAGCATTTT. Its protein is CASSLDRGQGQPQHF.

The chain has TRBV7-9 and TRBJ1-1; possibly TRBD1 for D (6 bases). The CDR3 consists of 14 residues. The ends were cut back, 5 bases at V and 10 bases at J, with 20 bases in the middle. Germline V gene data show CDR1 as SEHNR and CDR2 as FQNEAQ (reference sequence). The DNA of the CDR3 is TGTGCCAGCAGCATCACCCGGGGATTAGGGGGAGCTTTCTTT. Translation gives CASSITRGLGGAFF.

The gene calls are TRBV27 and TRBJ1-1, with 8 bases aligning to TRBD1. The CDR3 is 13 residues long. V was clipped by 3 bases and J by 11 bases; unmatched bases: 8. Germline V CDR1 and CDR2: MNHEY, SMNVEV (reference sequence). The CDR3 coding sequence is TGTGCCAGCAGTTTCCGGACAGGGAGGATGGCTTTCTTT. This sequence encodes CASSFRTGRMAFF.

The J gene is TRBJ2-7, the V gene TRBV12-3 or TRBV12-4, with D perhaps TRBD1 (7 bases). The CDR3 spans 13 residues. V was shortened by 6 bases and J by 3 bases, with 12 bases between the two germline ends. The CDR3 region is CASREGQFYEQYF. CDR3 in DNA: TGTGCCAGCAGGGAGGGACAGTTCTACGAGCAGTACTTC.

The J gene is TRBJ2-6, the V gene TRBV7-9, with a tentative D call TRBD2 (6 bases). Per germline, CDR1 SEHNR and CDR2 FQNEAQ (reference sequence). This CDR3 spans 18 amino acids. The germline V and J ends were trimmed by 3 bases and 0 bases, with 15 bases remaining between them. CDR3 sequence (DNA): TGTGCCAGCAGCTTCGACGCGGGGTTTCCCTCTGGGGCCAACGTCCTGACTTTC. It translates to CASSFDAGFPSGANVLTF.

The gene calls are TRBV7-4 and TRBJ2-7, with TRBD2 identical over 7 bases. This CDR3 contains 14 residues. Germline V CDR1 and CDR2: SGHVT, SQSDAQ. With V trimmed by 0 bases and J by 4 bases, 3 bases remained unmatched. The CDR3: CASSLAGGRYEQYV. CDR3 nucleotides: TGTGCCAGCAGCTTAGCGGGAGGGAGGTACGAGCAGTACGTC.

The chain carries TRBV7-9 and TRBJ1-3, with a possible D match to TRBD1 (5 bases). The CDR3 totals 14 residues. Germline V CDR1 and CDR2: SEHNR, FQNEAQ (reference sequence). Between the trimmed V and J ends, which lost 5 bases and 2 bases, there was a span of 10 bases. CDR3 region: CASSPTAPGNTIYF. CDR3 DNA sequence: TGTGCCAGCAGCCCGACAGCCCCTGGAAACACCATATATTTT.

This chain connects TRBV5-5 to TRBJ2-3, with 7 bases aligning to TRBD1. From germline, CDR1 is SGHKS and CDR2 YYEKEE (reference sequence). Trimming took 2 bases from V and 1 from J; bases not matched to a gene: 7. This CDR3 has 16 residues. Here the CDR3 reads CASSFYNRGGTDTQYF. CDR3 sequence (DNA): TGTGCCAGCAGCTTTTATAACAGGGGTGGCACAGATACGCAGTATTTT.

The J gene is TRBJ1-2, the V gene TRBV4-3, with D perhaps matching TRBD1 (5 bases). The germline CDR1 and CDR2 sequences are LGHNA and YSLEER. Trimming cost V 2 bases and J 4 bases, with 11 bases left between them. This CDR3 region has 14 residues. CDR3 loop: CASSQPGEIYGYTF. In nucleotides, the CDR3 is TGCGCCAGCAGCCAACCGGGGGAGATCTATGGCTACACCTTC.

The chain has TRBV25-1 and TRBJ1-2; 7 nucleotides align to TRBD1. V was pared by 7 bases and J by 4 bases, with 3 bases of the junction left unmatched. The CDR3 covers 12 residues. Germline CDR1 MGHDK, CDR2 SYGVNS. The CDR3 DNA reads as TGTGCCAGCACTACAGGGGCCTATGGCTACACCTTC. Translated: CASTTGAYGYTF.

The rearrangement links TRBV9 to TRBJ2-7; the match to TRBD2 covers 11 bases. J gave up 3 bases and V 3 bases, and 2 bases lay outside the gene matches. Germline CDR1 SGDLS, CDR2 YYNGEE. The CDR3 contains 14 residues. The CDR3 sequence is CASSATSGDYEQYF. The CDR3 nucleotides are TGTGCCAGCAGCGCGACTAGCGGGGACTACGAGCAGTACTTC.